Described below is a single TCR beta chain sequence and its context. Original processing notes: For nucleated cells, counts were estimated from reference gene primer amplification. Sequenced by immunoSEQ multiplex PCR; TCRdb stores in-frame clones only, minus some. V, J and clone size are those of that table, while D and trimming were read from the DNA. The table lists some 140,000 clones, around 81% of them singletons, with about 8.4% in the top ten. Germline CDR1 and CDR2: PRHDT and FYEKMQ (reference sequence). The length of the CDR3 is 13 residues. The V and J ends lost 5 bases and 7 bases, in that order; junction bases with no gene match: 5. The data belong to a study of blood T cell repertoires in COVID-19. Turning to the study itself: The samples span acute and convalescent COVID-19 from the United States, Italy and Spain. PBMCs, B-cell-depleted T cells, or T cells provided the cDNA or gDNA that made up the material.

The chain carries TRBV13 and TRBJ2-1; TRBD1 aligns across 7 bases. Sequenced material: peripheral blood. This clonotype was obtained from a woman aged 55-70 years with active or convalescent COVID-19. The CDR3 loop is CASSPDRANEQFF. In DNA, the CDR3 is TGTGCCAGCAGCCCAGACAGGGCTAATGAGCAGTTCTTC.